This paragraph covers one TCR beta chain sequence. CDR1 is SGHNT and CDR2 is YYREEE in the germline V gene (reference sequence). V dropped 4 bases and J dropped 8; count of bases not matched to a gene: 9. The CDR3 runs 14 residues. The table came from immunoSEQ multiplex PCR; TCRdb's copy has only in-frame clones and leaves some out. The sample records tens of thousands of clones, 75% to 90% being singletons. The source of the sample is a study of blood T cell repertoires in COVID-19. Across the study: Sample material is recorded as cDNA or gDNA derived from T cells, B-cell-depleted T cells, or PBMCs.

The gene calls are TRBV5-4 and TRBJ2-3; TRBD2 matches at 8 bases. What was sequenced was peripheral blood. The receptor's source is a human donor in a cohort sampled during active COVID-19. CDR3: CASSVSGTSGTQYF. The CDR3 DNA reads as TGTGCCAGCAGCGTTAGCGGGACCTCTGGTACGCAGTATTTT.